The rows below give T cell receptor beta chains drawn from one sample of a study of blood T cell repertoires in COVID-19. The data were produced by immunoSEQ multiplex PCR, yet TCRdb's version contains in-frame clones alone and is incomplete. The sample has fewer than 400,000 clones, roughly 89% seen once. The material sequenced was peripheral blood. Receptor source: a woman in her thirties with COVID-19, enrolled during active disease. Both conserved end residues are part of each CDR3. A D gene is named only where the DNA matches it firmly. Expanded clones are given a class, and other clones once, few, many or no size at all.

V	J	D	length	size	CDR3	DNA
TRBV6-5	TRBJ1-1	.	14	.	CASSSSDFNTEAFF	TGTGCCAGCAGTTCGTCGGACTTTAACACTGAAGCTTTCTTT
TRBV7-2	TRBJ1-6	.	15	.	CASSLEGVYNSPLHF	TGTGCCAGCAGCTTAGAGGGGGTGTATAATTCACCCCTCCACTTT
TRBV19	TRBJ1-2	.	14	.	CASSIVGAWEGYTF	TGTGCCAGTAGTATAGTCGGAGCCTGGGAGGGCTACACCTTC
TRBV12-3/TRBV12-4	TRBJ1-6	.	12	.	CASTAGFSPLHF	TGTGCCAGCACCGCAGGGTTTTCACCCCTCCACTTT
TRBV19	TRBJ1-1	.	16	.	CASKALEISTHTEAFF	TGTGCCAGTAAGGCCCTGGAGATCTCGACCCACACTGAAGCTTTCTTT
TRBV4-2	TRBJ2-1	.	18	.	CASSQGQGPVSSYNEQFF	TGTGCCAGCAGCCAAGGGCAGGGGCCGGTTAGCTCCTACAATGAGCAGTTCTTC
TRBV9	TRBJ2-2	TRBD2	17	.	CASSVTGLAVYTGELFF	TGTGCCAGCAGCGTAACGGGACTAGCGGTATACACCGGGGAGCTGTTTTTT
TRBV7-9	TRBJ2-1	.	14	.	CASSRDSRWDEQFF	TGTGCCAGCAGCCGGGATAGCCGGTGGGATGAGCAGTTCTTC
TRBV11-2	TRBJ2-2	.	14	.	CASSPTQVSGELFF	TGTGCCAGCAGCCCTACACAGGTTTCCGGGGAGCTGTTTTTT
TRBV29-1	TRBJ2-7	.	11	.	CSVLMGGEQYF	TGCAGCGTCCTTATGGGGGGCGAGCAGTACTTC
TRBV24-1	TRBJ1-1	TRBD1	13	.	CATSEEGAGEAFF	TGTGCCACCAGTGAGGAGGGGGCGGGTGAAGCTTTCTTT
TRBV19	TRBJ2-1	.	14	.	CASATGSSYNEQFF	TGTGCCAGTGCTACAGGGAGCTCCTACAATGAGCAGTTCTTC
TRBV12-3/TRBV12-4	TRBJ1-1	TRBD1	13	.	CASRTGWGTEAFF	TGTGCCAGCAGGACAGGGTGGGGGACTGAAGCTTTCTTT
TRBV7-6	TRBJ2-1	TRBD1	15	.	CASSERTGSANEQFF	TGTGCCAGCAGCGAAAGGACAGGGTCTGCGAATGAGCAGTTCTTC
TRBV18	TRBJ1-1	.	13	.	CASSPTGDTEAFF	TGTGCCAGCTCACCTACAGGTGACACTGAAGCTTTCTTT
TRBV6-2/TRBV6-3	TRBJ2-1	TRBD2	17	.	CASSPSQTSGDYNEQFF	TGTGCCAGCAGCCCCTCCCAGACTAGCGGGGATTACAATGAGCAGTTCTTC
TRBV7-8	TRBJ2-1	.	15	.	CASSFRRMPYNEQFF	TGTGCCAGCAGCTTCCGCAGGATGCCCTACAATGAGCAGTTCTTC
TRBV6-4	TRBJ2-7	.	13	.	CASKLGGPYEQYF	TGTGCCAGCAAGCTCGGGGGACCCTACGAGCAGTACTTC
TRBV5-6	TRBJ1-2	.	14	.	CASSFLGANYGYTF	TGTGCCAGCAGCTTTTTGGGGGCGAACTATGGCTACACCTTC
TRBV11-2	TRBJ2-2	.	16	.	CASSLRGNYFTGELFF	TGTGCCAGCAGCCTCCGCGGTAATTATTTCACCGGGGAGCTGTTTTTT
TRBV28	TRBJ1-5	TRBD1	15	.	CASRRTGGPQQPQHF	TGTGCCAGCAGGCGAACAGGGGGTCCCCAACAGCCCCAGCATTTT
TRBV27	TRBJ2-2	TRBD2	15	.	CASSFLTGGTGELFF	TGTGCCAGCAGTTTTCTAACGGGGGGTACCGGGGAGCTGTTTTTT
TRBV15	TRBJ1-1	.	14	.	CATSRDTGHTEAFF	TGTGCCACCAGCAGAGATACAGGACACACTGAAGCTTTCTTT
TRBV29-1	TRBJ1-5	TRBD1	15	.	CSVAGDREGNQPQHF	TGCAGCGTTGCCGGGGACAGGGAGGGGAATCAGCCCCAGCATTTT
TRBV5-1	TRBJ2-3	TRBD1	16	few	CASSRAGQGSTDTQYF	TGCGCCAGCAGCAGAGCGGGACAGGGGAGCACAGATACGCAGTATTTT
TRBV5-4	TRBJ1-2	.	12	.	CASSNTGLGYTF	TGTGCCAGCAGCAACACAGGGCTGGGCTACACCTTC
TRBV20-1	TRBJ1-5	.	15	.	CSASRARAGDQPQHF	TGCAGTGCTAGTCGGGCCCGGGCGGGGGATCAGCCCCAGCATTTT
TRBV6-6	TRBJ2-4	.	15	.	CASSRDNLAKNIQYF	TGTGCCAGCAGTCGGGACAATTTAGCCAAAAACATTCAGTACTTC
TRBV6-2/TRBV6-3	TRBJ2-5	TRBD1	15	few	CASSSPTGGGETQYF	TGTGCCAGCAGTTCACCGACAGGGGGAGGGGAGACCCAGTACTTC
TRBV10-2	TRBJ2-1	.	13	.	CASSETRRNEQFF	TGCGCCAGCTCGGAGACTAGAAGGAATGAGCAGTTCTTC
TRBV28	TRBJ2-3	TRBD2	14	.	CASRQAGGTDTQYF	TGTGCCAGCAGACAAGCGGGGGGCACAGATACGCAGTATTTT
TRBV27	TRBJ2-5	TRBD2	14	.	CASSLDSGGETQYF	TGTGCCAGCAGTTTAGATAGCGGGGGAGAGACCCAGTACTTC
TRBV5-1	TRBJ1-3	.	14	.	CASKLSSSGNTIYF	TGCGCCAGCAAGTTGAGCTCCTCTGGAAACACCATATATTTT
TRBV7-2	TRBJ2-4	TRBD2	14	.	CASSLDRAGGRLYF	TGTGCCAGCAGCTTGGACCGAGCGGGGGGGAGGCTGTACTTC
TRBV7-9	TRBJ2-5	TRBD2	15	.	CASSLATSGWETQYF	TGTGCCAGCAGCTTAGCTACTAGCGGGTGGGAGACCCAGTACTTC
TRBV7-6	TRBJ1-4	TRBD1	15	.	CASSLTGTGNEKLFF	TGTGCCAGCAGCTTGACCGGGACAGGCAATGAAAAACTGTTTTTT
TRBV9	TRBJ2-5	.	13	.	CASSVGRWETQYF	TGTGCCAGCAGCGTAGGGAGATGGGAGACCCAGTACTTC
TRBV4-2	TRBJ1-6	.	14	.	CASSQRGDNSPLHF	TGTGCCAGCAGCCAACGCGGAGATAATTCACCCCTCCACTTT
TRBV5-6	TRBJ1-1	.	12	.	CASSTQRLGAFF	TGTGCCAGCAGCACTCAGCGGCTGGGAGCTTTCTTT
TRBV7-9	TRBJ1-3	.	13	once	CASSLDRWNTIYF	TGTGCCAGCAGTCTGGACAGATGGAACACCATATATTTT
TRBV15	TRBJ1-2	TRBD1	14	.	CATSGTGQNYGYTF	TGTGCCACCAGCGGGACAGGCCAAAACTATGGCTACACCTTC
TRBV7-2	TRBJ1-2	.	16	.	CASSLFFGNSNYGYTF	TGTGCCAGCAGCTTATTCTTCGGTAACTCTAACTATGGCTACACCTTC
TRBV5-8	TRBJ1-5	.	15	.	CASSLPGTLNQPQHF	TGTGCCAGCAGCTTGCCAGGGACACTTAATCAGCCCCAGCATTTT
TRBV9	TRBJ2-7	.	14	.	CASSLEGGAYEQYF	TGTGCCAGCAGCCTAGAAGGGGGAGCCTACGAGCAGTACTTC